This T cell receptor (beta chain) was obtained from a study of cytomegalovirus exposure and HLA in healthy donors. General study points: In a later analysis, V- and J-gene trimming of beta chains associated with a DCLRE1C missense variant, replicated independently.

Worth noting for this clone: Its specificity is not known.

Primers included in the PCR were 60 Vbeta and 13 Jbeta primers. Clones were sequenced by immunoSEQ multiplex PCR, and TCRdb holds only the in-frame ones, with some missing. The sample lists around 150,000 clones; approximately 72% were seen once. What was sequenced was PBMCs. This clonotype originated in a female donor in good health and CMV-seronegative.

DNA for the CDR3: TGTGCCAGCAGCCCTCTGCAGTACTCTGGAAACACCATATATTTT. This gives the protein CASSPLQYSGNTIYF. This sequence joins TRBV11-2 and TRBJ1-3; D ambiguous. Germline values: CDR1 SGHAT, CDR2 FQNNGV. Trimming left V 5 bases short and J 0 bases short, with 11 bases between. The CDR3 is 15 amino acids.